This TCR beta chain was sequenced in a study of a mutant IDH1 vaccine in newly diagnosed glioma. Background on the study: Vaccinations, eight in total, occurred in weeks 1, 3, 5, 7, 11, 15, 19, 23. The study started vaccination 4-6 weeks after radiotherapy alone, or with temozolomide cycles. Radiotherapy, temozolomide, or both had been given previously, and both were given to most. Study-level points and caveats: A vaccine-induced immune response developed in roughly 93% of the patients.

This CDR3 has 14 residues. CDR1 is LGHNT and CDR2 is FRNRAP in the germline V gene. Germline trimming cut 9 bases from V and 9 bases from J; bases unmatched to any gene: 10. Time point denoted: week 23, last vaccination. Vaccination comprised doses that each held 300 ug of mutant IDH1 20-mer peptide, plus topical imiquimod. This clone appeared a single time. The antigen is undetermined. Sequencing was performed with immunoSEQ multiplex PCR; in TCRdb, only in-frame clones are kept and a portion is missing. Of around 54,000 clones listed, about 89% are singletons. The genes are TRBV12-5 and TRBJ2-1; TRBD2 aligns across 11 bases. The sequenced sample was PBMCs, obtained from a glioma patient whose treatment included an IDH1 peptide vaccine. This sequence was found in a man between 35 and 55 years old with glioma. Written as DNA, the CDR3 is TGTGCTAGGAATCCGGGACTAGCGGATGTTGAGCAGTTCTTC. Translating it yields CARNPGLADVEQFF.